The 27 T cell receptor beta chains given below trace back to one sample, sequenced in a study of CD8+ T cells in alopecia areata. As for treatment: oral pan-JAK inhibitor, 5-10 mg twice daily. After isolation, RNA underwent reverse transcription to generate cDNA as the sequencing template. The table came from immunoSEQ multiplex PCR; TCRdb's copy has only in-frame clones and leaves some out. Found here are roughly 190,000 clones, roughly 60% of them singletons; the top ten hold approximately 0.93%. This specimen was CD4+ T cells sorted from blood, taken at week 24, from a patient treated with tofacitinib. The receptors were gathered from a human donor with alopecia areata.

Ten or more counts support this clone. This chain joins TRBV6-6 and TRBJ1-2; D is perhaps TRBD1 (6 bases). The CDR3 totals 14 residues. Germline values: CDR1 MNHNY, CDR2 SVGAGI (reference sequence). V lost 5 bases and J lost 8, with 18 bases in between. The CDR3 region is CASSPPGQKGGYTF. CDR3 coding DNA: TGTGCCAGCAGTCCCCCTGGACAGAAGGGAGGCTACACCTTC.

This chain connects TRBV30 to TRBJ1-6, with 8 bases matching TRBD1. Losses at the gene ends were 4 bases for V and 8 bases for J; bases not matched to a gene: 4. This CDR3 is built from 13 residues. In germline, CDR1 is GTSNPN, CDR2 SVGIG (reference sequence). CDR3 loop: CAWTGTGDSPLHF. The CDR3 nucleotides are TGTGCCTGGACCGGGACAGGCGATTCACCCCTCCACTTT.

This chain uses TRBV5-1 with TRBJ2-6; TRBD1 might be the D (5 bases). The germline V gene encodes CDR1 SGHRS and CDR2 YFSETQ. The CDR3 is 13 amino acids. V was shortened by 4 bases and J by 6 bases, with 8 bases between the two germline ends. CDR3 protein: CASSPTAANVLTF. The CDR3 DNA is TGCGCCAGCAGCCCGACAGCGGCCAACGTCCTGACTTTC.

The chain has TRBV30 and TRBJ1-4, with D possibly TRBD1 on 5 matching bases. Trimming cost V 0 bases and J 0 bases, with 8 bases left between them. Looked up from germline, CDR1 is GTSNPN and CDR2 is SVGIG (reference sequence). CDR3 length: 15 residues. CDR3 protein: CAWSVGASTNEKLFF. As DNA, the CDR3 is TGTGCCTGGAGTGTAGGGGCCTCAACTAATGAAAAACTGTTTTTT.

The CDR3 nucleotides read TGTGCCAGCAGCCGACCGGGGATATTGAACACTGAAGCTTTCTTT. This gives the protein CASSRPGILNTEAFF. V gene TRBV14 combines with J gene TRBJ1-1, with D hard to call. V was clipped by 4 bases and J by 0 bases, with 12 bases between them. The length of the CDR3 is 15 residues. The germline V gene encodes CDR1 SGHDN and CDR2 FVKESK.

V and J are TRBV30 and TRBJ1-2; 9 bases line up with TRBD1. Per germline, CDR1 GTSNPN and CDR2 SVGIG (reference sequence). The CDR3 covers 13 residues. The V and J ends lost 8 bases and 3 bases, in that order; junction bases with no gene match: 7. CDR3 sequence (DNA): TGTGCCGGATGGACAGGGGACGACTATGGCTACACCTTC. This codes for CAGWTGDDYGYTF.

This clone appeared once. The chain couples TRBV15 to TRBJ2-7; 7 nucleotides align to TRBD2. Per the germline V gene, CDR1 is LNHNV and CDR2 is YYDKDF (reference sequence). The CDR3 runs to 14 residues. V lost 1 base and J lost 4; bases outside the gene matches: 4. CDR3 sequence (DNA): TGTGCCACCAGCAGAGCACCGGGGGGTTACGAGCAGTACTTC. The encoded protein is CATSRAPGGYEQYF.

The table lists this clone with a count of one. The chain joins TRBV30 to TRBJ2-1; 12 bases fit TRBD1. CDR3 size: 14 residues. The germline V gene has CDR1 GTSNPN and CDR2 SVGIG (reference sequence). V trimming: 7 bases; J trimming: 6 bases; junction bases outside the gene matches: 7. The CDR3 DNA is TGTGCCTACGGGACAGGGGGCGTAGGCAATGAGCAGTTCTTC. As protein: CAYGTGGVGNEQFF.

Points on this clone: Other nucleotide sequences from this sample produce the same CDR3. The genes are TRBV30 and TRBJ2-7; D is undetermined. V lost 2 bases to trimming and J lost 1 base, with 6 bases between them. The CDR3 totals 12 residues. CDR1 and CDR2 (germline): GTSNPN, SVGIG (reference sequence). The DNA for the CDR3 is TGTGCCTGGAGTAGGGATTCCTACGAGCAGTACTTC. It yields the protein CAWSRDSYEQYF.

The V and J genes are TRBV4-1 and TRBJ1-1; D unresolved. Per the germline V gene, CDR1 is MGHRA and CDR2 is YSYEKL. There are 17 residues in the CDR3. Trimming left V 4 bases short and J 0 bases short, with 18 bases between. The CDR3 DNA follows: TGCGCCAGCAGCCGAATAGAAGGACGGCCTATGAACACTGAAGCTTTCTTT. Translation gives CASSRIEGRPMNTEAFF.

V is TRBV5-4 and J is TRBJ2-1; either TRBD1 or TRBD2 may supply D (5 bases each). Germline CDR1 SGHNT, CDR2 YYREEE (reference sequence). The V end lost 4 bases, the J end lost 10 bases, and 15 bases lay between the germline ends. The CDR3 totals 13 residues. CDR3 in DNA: TGTGCCAGCAGCCTGCCCGAGGGGCGCGAGCAGTTCTTC. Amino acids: CASSLPEGREQFF.

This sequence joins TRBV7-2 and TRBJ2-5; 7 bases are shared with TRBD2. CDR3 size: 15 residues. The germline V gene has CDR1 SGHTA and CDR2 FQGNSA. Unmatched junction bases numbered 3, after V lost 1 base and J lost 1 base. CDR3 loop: CASSLGLAPQETQYF. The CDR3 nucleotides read TGTGCCAGCAGCTTAGGACTAGCCCCCCAAGAGACCCAGTACTTC. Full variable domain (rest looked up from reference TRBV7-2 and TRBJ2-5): GAGVSQSPSNKVTEKGKDVELRCDPISGHTALYWYRQSLGQGLEFLIYFQGNSAPDKSGLPSDRFSAERTGGSVSTLTIQRTQQEDSAVYLCASSLGLAPQETQYFGPGTRLLVL.

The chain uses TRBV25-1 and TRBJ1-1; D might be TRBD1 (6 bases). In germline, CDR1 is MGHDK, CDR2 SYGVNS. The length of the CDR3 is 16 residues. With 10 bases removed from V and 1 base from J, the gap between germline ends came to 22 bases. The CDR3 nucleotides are TGTGCCACCAAGATTTTGCAGGGGCAGGAGAACACTGAAGCTTTCTTT. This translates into CATKILQGQENTEAFF. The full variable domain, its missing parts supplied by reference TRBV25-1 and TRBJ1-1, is EADIYQTPRYLVIGTGKKITLECSQTMGHDKMYWYQQDPGMELHLIHYSYGVNSTEKGDLSSESTVSRIRTEHFPLTLESARPSHTSQYLCATKILQGQENTEAFFGQGTRLTVV.

The CDR3 DNA reads TGTGCCAGCAGTTTTAGAGGTGGGGATCAGCCCCAGCATTTT. Residues: CASSFRGGDQPQHF. J is TRBJ1-5 and V is TRBV27; D unclear. Deletions cut 3 bases from V and 5 bases from J, with 11 bases between. Germline CDR1 reads MNHEY; CDR2 reads SMNVEV (reference sequence). CDR3 size: 14 residues.

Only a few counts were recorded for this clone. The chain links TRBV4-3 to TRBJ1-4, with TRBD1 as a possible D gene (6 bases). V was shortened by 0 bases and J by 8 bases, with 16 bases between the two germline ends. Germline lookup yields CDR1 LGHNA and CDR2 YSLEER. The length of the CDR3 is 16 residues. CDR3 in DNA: TGCGCCAGCAGCCAAGATCTGTCAGGGGAAGGGGAAAAACTGTTTTTT. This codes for CASSQDLSGEGEKLFF.

The CDR3 bases are TGTGCCAGCGCCTCTGGAGGGCCCCGGGTCAATCAGCCCCAGCATTTT. Translated, it gives CASASGGPRVNQPQHF. The chain carries TRBV7-2 and TRBJ1-5; D unclear. In germline, CDR1 is SGHTA, CDR2 FQGNSA. Deletions cut 8 bases from V and 3 bases from J, with 20 bases between. The length of the CDR3 is 16 residues.

CDR3 nucleotides: TGCGCCAGCAGCTTGAGTGATCCAACAGATACGCAGTATTTT. Its protein product is CASSLSDPTDTQYF. The J gene is TRBJ2-3, the V gene TRBV5-1; D not certain. The V end was cut by 1 base, the J end by 3 bases, with 9 bases between. The CDR3 has 14 amino acids. Germline loops: CDR1 SGHRS, CDR2 YFSETQ. The whole variable domain, filled in from reference TRBV5-1 and TRBJ2-3, reads KAGVTQTPRYLIKTRGQQVTLSCSPISGHRSVSWYQQTPGQGLQFLFEYFSETQRNKGNFPGRFSGRQFSNSRSEMNVSTLELGDSALYLCASSLSDPTDTQYFGPGTRLTVL.

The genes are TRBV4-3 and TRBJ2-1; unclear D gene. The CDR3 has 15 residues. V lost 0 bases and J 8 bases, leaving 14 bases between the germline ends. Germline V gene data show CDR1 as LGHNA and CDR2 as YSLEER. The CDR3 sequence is CASSQEMGRSDEQFF. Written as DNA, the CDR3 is TGCGCCAGCAGCCAAGAGATGGGTAGGAGCGATGAGCAGTTCTTC.

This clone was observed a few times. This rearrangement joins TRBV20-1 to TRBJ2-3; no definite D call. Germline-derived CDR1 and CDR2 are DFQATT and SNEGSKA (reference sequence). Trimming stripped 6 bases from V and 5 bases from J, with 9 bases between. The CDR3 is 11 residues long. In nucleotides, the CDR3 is TGCAGTGCGGCCGGAAGAGATACGCAGTATTTT. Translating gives CSAAGRDTQYF.

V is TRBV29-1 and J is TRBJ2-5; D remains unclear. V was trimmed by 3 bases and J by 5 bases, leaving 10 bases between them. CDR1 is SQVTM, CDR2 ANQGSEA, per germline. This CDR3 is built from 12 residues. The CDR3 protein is CSVDLQWETQYF. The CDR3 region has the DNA TGCAGCGTTGATTTACAGTGGGAGACCCAGTACTTC.

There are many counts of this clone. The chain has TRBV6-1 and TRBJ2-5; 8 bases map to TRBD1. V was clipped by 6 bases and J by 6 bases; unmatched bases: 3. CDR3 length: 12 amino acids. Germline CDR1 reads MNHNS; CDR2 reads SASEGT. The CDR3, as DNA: TGTGCCAGCAGCCAGGGGGCGAAGACCCAGTACTTC. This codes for CASSQGAKTQYF.

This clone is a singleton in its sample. CDR3 sequence (DNA): TGCGCCAGCACCATACAGGGGGCAGGGGAGACCCAGTACTTC. The encoded protein is CASTIQGAGETQYF. This chain uses TRBV10-2 with TRBJ2-5; TRBD1 matches 9 bases. V shed 7 bases, J shed 5 bases, and the junction held 8 bases outside the gene matches. The CDR3 contains 14 residues. Germline V gives CDR1 WSHSY, CDR2 SAAADI.

The CDR3 DNA is TGTGCCAGCAGCTTCGCAGGGAGGCCAGATACGCAGTATTTT. Protein product: CASSFAGRPDTQYF. The chain joins TRBV5-6 to TRBJ2-3; possibly TRBD2 for D (6 bases). The germline V gene encodes CDR1 SGHDT and CDR2 YYEEEE. The CDR3 spans 14 residues. The V and J ends lost 2 bases and 4 bases respectively, with 11 bases between them.

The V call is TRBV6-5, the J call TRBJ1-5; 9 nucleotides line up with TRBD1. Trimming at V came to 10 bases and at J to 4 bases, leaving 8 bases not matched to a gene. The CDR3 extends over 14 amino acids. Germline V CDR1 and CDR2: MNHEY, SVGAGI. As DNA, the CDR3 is TGTGCCACCGCTTTGGGGACAGGGAATCAGCCCCAGCATTTT. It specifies CATALGTGNQPQHF.

The CDR3: CAWSQRGLAGPDTQYF. In DNA form, the CDR3 reads TGTGCCTGGAGCCAGAGGGGACTAGCGGGGCCGGATACGCAGTATTTT. The rearrangement joins TRBV30 to TRBJ2-3; 13 nucleotides match TRBD2. This CDR3 region has 16 residues. V was clipped by 3 bases and J by 6 bases; unmatched bases: 9. The germline V gene encodes CDR1 GTSNPN and CDR2 SVGIG (reference sequence).

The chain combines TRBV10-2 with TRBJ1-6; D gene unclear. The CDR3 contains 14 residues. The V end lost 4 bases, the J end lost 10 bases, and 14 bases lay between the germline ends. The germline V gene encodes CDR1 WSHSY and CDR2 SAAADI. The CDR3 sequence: CASSVAGPRSPLHF. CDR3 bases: TGCGCCAGCAGTGTGGCCGGCCCCCGCTCACCCCTCCACTTT.

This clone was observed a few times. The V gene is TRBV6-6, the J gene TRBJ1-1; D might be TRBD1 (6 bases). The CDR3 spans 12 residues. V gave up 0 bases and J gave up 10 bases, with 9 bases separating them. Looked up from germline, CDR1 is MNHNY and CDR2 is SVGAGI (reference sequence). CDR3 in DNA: TGTGCCAGCAGTTACTCGGGCAGGGGAGCTTTCTTT. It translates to CASSYSGRGAFF.